What follows is one TCR beta chain and its context. The data were taken from a study of blood T cell repertoires in COVID-19. Study details: Sample material is recorded as cDNA or gDNA derived from T cells, B-cell-depleted T cells, or PBMCs.

The V gene lost 7 bases and the J gene lost 2 bases, with 11 bases spanning the gap. The CDR3 has 13 residues. The germline V gene encodes CDR1 MNHEY and CDR2 SVGAGI. Sequencing used immunoSEQ multiplex PCR; TCRdb keeps in-frame clones, though not all of them. Of some 120,000 clones listed, about 80% are singletons. This clonotype was sampled from a woman in her forties or fifties with acute or convalescent COVID-19. Source material: peripheral blood. The V gene is TRBV6-5, the J gene TRBJ1-2; unclear D gene. CDR3 protein: CASTSRENYGYTF. CDR3 DNA sequence: TGTGCCAGCACCTCACGGGAGAACTATGGCTACACCTTC.